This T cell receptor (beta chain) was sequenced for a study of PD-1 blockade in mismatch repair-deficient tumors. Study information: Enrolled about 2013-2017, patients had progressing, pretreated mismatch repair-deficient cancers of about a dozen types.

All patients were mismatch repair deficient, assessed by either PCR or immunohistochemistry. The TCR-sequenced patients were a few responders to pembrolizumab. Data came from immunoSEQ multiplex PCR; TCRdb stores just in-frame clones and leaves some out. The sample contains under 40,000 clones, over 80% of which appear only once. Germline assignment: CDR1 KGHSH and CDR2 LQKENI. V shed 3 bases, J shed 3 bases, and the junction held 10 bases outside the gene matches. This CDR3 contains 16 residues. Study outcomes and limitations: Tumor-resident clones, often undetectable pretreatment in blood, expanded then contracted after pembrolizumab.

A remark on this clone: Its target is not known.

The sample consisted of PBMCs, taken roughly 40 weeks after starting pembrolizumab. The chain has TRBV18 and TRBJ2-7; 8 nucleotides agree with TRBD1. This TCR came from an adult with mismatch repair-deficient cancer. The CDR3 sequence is CASSPRDRFVFYEQYF. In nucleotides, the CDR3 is TGTGCCAGCTCACCCCGGGACAGGTTTGTTTTCTACGAGCAGTACTTC.